This TCR beta chain was observed in a study of blood T cell repertoires in COVID-19 (dated by TCRdb to 2018 to 2021). Context from the whole study: Samples covering the acute and convalescent phases of COVID-19 were provided by collaborators in the United States, Italy and Spain. The material from the prospective study consisted of cDNA or gDNA derived from T cells, B-cell-depleted T cells, or PBMCs. The dataset comprised deeply sampled blood TCRbeta repertoires from subjects exposed to, actively infected with, or recovered from COVID-19. The repertoires were made available in a free public database intended to serve as a resource for research on the immune response to SARS-CoV-2. Samples came from the ongoing ImmuneRACE study (first 160 participants) plus 1,254 subjects from 6 global collaborators. A de-identified subject ID, COVID-19 status, age in years and sex were almost always included in the sample metadata. Where available, HLA class I and class II types were taken from metadata supplied by the sample provider and were not determined by assay-based typing.

Collaborating institutions collected whole blood in K2EDTA tubes following their own protocols. For TCRbeta analysis, collaborator samples were shipped as frozen whole blood, as isolated PBMCs, or as DNA extracted from either sample type. CDR3 length: 16 amino acids, cysteine to phenylalanine. Left in the record is the CDR3 DNA by itself, 48 bases read in frame from the first base. Compared with germline, V lacks 1 base and J lacks 3 bases; bases without a gene match: 7. On this clone itself: Its antigen is not yet known. Base qualities were left out, and no much larger clone turns up one base away.

Results and caveats for the whole study, not just this receptor: How much clinical and demographic metadata was included differed by source and by participant, and the metadata was provided uncurated.

TCRbeta CDR3 regions were amplified from genomic DNA by means of the immunoSEQ Assay, a bias-controlled multiplex PCR. For the original study's pipeline: Within the assay, amplification of reference gene primers was used to estimate how many nucleated cells each sample contained. To quantify the absolute abundance of each unique TCRbeta CDR3 rearrangement, sequence reads were collapsed and filtered. For each sample, productive Simpson clonality was calculated as the square root of Simpson's diversity index across productive rearrangements. As stored in TCRdb, this immuneACCESS dataset retains in-frame rearrangements with V and J assigned. A fraction of the clones does not appear; measured against another copy, unresolved V genes explain less than half of the discrepancy, and the remainder lacks a known reason. V, J and clone size were drawn from that table, and D and trimming were deduced from the DNA. The sample data list about 160,000 clones, and around 84% of these were observed just once. Roughly 18% of the sample is held by the ten biggest clonotypes.

The sequence came from a woman of 80 years or more with acute or convalescent COVID-19. Recombination linked TRBV6-7 to TRBJ2-7, and 9 bases in between align with TRBD1. TRBV6-7 is identified as an open reading frame with a role that is uncertain. Sequencing was done on a sample of peripheral blood. This receptor carries the CDR3 CASSYFGDRALYEQYF. The nucleotides are TGTGCCAGCAGTTACTTCGGGGACAGGGCACTCTACGAGCAGTACTTC.